A single T cell receptor (beta chain) is shown here with its context. The CDR3 consists of 14 residues. Germline CDR1 and CDR2: MDHEN and SYDVKM. Trimming at V came to 3 bases and at J to 4 bases, leaving 2 bases not matched to a gene. This sample stems from a study of blood T cell repertoires in COVID-19. Study-level information: PBMCs, B-cell-depleted T cells, or T cells provided the cDNA or gDNA that made up the material.

Per the original data handling: Reference gene primer amplification gave estimated nucleated cell counts. Clones were read by immunoSEQ multiplex PCR, and TCRdb kept only the in-frame ones, dropping some. The DNA gave D and trimming, while V, J and clone size come from that table. This table holds approximately 160,000 clones, 80% to 90% found once. Sequences were obtained from peripheral blood. This receptor was identified in a man aged 40-49 years who had recovered from COVID-19. The chain joins TRBV28 to TRBJ2-2, with TRBD2 matching over 7 bases. For the CDR3, the DNA is TGTGCCAGCAGTTTGAGCGGGACCACCGGGGAGCTGTTTTTT. Protein product: CASSLSGTTGELFF. Full variable domain (missing parts from reference TRBV28 and TRBJ2-2): DVKVTQSSRYLVKRTGEKVFLECVQDMDHENMFWYRQDPGLGLRLIYFSYDVKMKEKGDIPEGYSVSREKKERFSLILESASTNQTSMYLCASSLSGTTGELFFGEGSRLTVL.